The 2 T cell receptor beta chains listed next were all sequenced from one sample in a study of graft-versus-host responses after intestinal transplantation. Assay used: immunoSEQ multiplex PCR; TCRdb lists only in-frame clones, some missing. The sample lists tens of thousands of clones, over 85% seen once, with over 0.45% in the top ten. These receptors are not linked to any known antigen. Specimen: unstimulated CD8+ T cells sorted from spleen or lymph node cells, collected before intestinal transplant. The receptors originated from a human donor who received an intestinal transplant.

V and J are TRBV27 and TRBJ1-1, with TRBD1 as a possible D gene (5 bases). V was shortened by 5 bases and J by 1 base, with 8 bases between the two germline ends. The CDR3 runs to 13 residues. Germline CDR1 and CDR2: MNHEY and SMNVEV (reference sequence). CDR3 loop: CASSVTGNTEAFF. CDR3 DNA sequence: TGTGCCAGCAGTGTCACAGGGAACACTGAAGCTTTCTTT.

The rearrangement links TRBV5-1 to TRBJ1-5; TRBD1 might be the D (5 bases). The CDR3 is 15 amino acids. Looked up from germline, CDR1 is SGHRS and CDR2 is YFSETQ. With 3 bases removed from V and 4 bases from J, the gap between germline ends came to 14 bases. The CDR3 nucleotides are TGCGCCAGCAGCTCCGGACAAGGGAGTAATCAGCCCCAGCATTTT. As protein: CASSSGQGSNQPQHF.